This T cell receptor beta chain derives from a study of T cells in Graves' hyperthyroidism and ophthalmopathy. General observations from the study: In the analysis, a 13 V-J model separated ophthalmopathy from stable hyperthyroidism. Among thyroid clonotypes expanded above 0.001, most also appeared in blood.

The source material, RNA transcripts, was used to amplify TCR beta CDR3 regions. HTBI primers were the set used in a first-round RT-PCR of the TCR CDR3. TCRdb re-called the multiplex PCR reads with MiXCR, one entry per CDR3 protein. The sample contains about 480,000 distinct CDR3 sequences, under 25% of which appear only once. A word on this clonotype: Its antigen is currently unknown.

V dropped 9 bases and J dropped 2 bases, with 17 bases sitting between them. This CDR3 has 14 amino acids. Germline V gene sequence: CDR1 SEHNR, CDR2 FQNEAQ (reference sequence). The chain recombines TRBV7-9 with TRBJ2-7; weak D call: TRBD2 (6 bases). The clonotype was recovered from a woman aged 70-85 years with Graves' ophthalmopathy. Sequencing was performed on blood. CDR3 nucleotide sequence: TGTGCCAGTGAGGGCGGGGAGTTCACCTACGAGCAGTACTTC. Its translation is CASEGGEFTYEQYF.